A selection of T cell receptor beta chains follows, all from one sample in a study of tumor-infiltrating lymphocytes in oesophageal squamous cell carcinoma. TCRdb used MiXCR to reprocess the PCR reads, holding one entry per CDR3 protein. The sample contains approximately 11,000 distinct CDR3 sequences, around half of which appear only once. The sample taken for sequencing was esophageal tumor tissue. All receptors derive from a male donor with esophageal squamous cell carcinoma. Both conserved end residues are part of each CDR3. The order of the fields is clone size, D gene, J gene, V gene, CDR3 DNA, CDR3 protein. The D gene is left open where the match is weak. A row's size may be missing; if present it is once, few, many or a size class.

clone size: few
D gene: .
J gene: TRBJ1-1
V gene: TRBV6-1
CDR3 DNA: TGTGCCAGCAGTACCCGGGACGGCCCGAACACTGAAGCTTTCTTT
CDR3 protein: CASSTRDGPNTEAFF

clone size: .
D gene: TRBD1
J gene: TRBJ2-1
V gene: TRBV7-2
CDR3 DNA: TGTGCCAGCAGCCCGCGGACAGGGGGCAACAGGCTGTACAATGAGCAGTTCTTC
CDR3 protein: CASSPRTGGNRLYNEQFF

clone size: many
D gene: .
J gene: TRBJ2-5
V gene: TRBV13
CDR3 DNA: TGTGCCAGCAGCTTAGGGGATTGGGGAGAGACCCAGTACTTC
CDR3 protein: CASSLGDWGETQYF

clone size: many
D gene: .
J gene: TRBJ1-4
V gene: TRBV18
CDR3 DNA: TGTGCCAGCTCACCCGACAGTGGTGAAAAACTGTTTTTT
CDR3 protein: CASSPDSGEKLFF

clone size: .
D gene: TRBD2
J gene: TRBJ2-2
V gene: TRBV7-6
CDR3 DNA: TGTGCTAGCAGCCCCGGGGGGAGGACCGGGGAGCTGTTTTTT
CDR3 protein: CASSPGGRTGELFF

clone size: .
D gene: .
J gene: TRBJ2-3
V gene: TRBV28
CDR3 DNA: TGTGCCAGCAGTTTACAGGGATCCGTCTCAGATACGCAGTATTTT
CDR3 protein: CASSLQGSVSDTQYF

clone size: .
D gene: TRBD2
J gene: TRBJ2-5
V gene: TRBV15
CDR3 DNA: TGTGCCACCTCGGGACTAGCGGGAGAGACCCAGTACTTC
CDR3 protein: CATSGLAGETQYF

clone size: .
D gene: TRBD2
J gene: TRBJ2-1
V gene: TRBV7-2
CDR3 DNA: TGTGCCAGCAGCAGGTACGGGAGGTCTTACAATGAGCAGTTCTTC
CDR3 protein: CASSRYGRSYNEQFF

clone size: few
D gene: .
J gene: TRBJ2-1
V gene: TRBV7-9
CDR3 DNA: TGTGCCAGCAGCTTTCCCAAACCGGGACGAGAACGCAATGAGCAGTTCTTC
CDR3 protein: CASSFPKPGRERNEQFF

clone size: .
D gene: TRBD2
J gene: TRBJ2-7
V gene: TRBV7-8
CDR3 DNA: TGTGCCAGCAGCCTCAGAGCGGGAGACGGCTACGAGCAGTACTTC
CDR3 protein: CASSLRAGDGYEQYF

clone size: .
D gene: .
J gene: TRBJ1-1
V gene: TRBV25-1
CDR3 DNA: TGTGCCAGCAGTGAATACGAAGGCACTGAAGCTTTCTTT
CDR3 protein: CASSEYEGTEAFF

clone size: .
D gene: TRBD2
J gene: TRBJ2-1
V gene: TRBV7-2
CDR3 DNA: TGTGCCAGCAGCATACGCGGGAGAAGCTCCTACAATGAGCAGTTCTTC
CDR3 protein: CASSIRGRSSYNEQFF

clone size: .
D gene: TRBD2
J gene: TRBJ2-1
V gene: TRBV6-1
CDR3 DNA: TGTGCCAGCAGGCTAGCGGGAGTAGGGAGTGAGCAGTTCTTC
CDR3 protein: CASRLAGVGSEQFF

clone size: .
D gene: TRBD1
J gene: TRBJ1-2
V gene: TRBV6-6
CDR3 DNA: TGTGCCAGCAGTGTACAGGGGTCTAACTATGGCTACACCTTC
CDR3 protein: CASSVQGSNYGYTF

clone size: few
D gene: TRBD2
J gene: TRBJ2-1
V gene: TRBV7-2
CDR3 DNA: TGTGCCAGCAGCTTTCCTAGCGGACCGCGTGAGCAGTTCTTC
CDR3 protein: CASSFPSGPREQFF

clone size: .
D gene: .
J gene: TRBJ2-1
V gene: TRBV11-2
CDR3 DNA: TGTGCCAGCAGCTCGAGGACCGTTTCCTACAATGAGCAGTTCTTC
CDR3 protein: CASSSRTVSYNEQFF

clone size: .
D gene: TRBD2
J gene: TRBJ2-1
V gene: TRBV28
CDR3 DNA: TGTGCCAGCAGCCCAAGCGGGAGTACCTACAATGAGCAGTTCTTC
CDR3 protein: CASSPSGSTYNEQFF

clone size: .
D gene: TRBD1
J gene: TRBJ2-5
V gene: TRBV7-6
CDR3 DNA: TGTGCCAGCAGCACTCCAGGGGGCGTGGAGACCCAGTACTTC
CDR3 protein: CASSTPGGVETQYF

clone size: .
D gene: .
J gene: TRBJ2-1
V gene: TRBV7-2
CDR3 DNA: TGTGCCAGCAGCTTAGATCTTAGCTCCTACAATGAGCAGTTCTTC
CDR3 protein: CASSLDLSSYNEQFF

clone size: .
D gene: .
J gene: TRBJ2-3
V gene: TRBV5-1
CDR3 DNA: TGCGCCAGCAGCTTGGGTGGGAGCACAGATACGCAGTATTTT
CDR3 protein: CASSLGGSTDTQYF

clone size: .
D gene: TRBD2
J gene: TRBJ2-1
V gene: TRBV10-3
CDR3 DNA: TGTGCCATCAGTGGGGGACTAGCGGGAGGTGGCGAGCAGTTCTTC
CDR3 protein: CAISGGLAGGGEQFF

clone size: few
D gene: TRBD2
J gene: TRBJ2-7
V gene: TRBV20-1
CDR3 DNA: TGCAGTGCCTTTGGACTAGCGGGAGCCTCCTACGAGCAGTACTTC
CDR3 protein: CSAFGLAGASYEQYF

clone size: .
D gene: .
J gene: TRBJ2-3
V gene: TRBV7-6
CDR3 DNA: TGTGCTAGCAGCTTAGACAAAGGGCATACGCAGTATTTT
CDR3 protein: CASSLDKGHTQYF

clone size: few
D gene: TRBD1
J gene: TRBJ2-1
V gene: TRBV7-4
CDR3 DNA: TGTGCCAGCAGCCCCCAGGGGACAGGGGGCAATGAGCAGTTCTTC
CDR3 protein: CASSPQGTGGNEQFF